The following is a T cell receptor (beta chain) sequence with its context. Its antigen is unknown. The method was immunoSEQ multiplex PCR; TCRdb's version includes in-frame clones alone and lacks a portion of them. The repertoire has 30,000 or so clones, none seen only once; the ten largest take just over 3%. This sample stems from a study of T cell clonality in common variable immunodeficiency. Whole-study results and caveats: In common variable immunodeficiency, TCR beta chains reportedly carried fewer deletions and N-nucleotide insertions.

The source material was peripheral blood mononuclear cells. The source is a human donor with common variable immunodeficiency.

Incomplete CDR3 DNA: TGTGCCAGCAGCTCGGGACTAGCGGGGGGAGGCAATGAG. Encoded protein: CASSSGLAGGGNE. The entire CDR3 protein reads CASSSGLAGGGNEQFF. V is TRBV7-3 and J is TRBJ2-1; the match to TRBD2 covers 15 bases. The sequence runs out 3 residues before the end of the CDR3; the remainder is reconstructed from the germline J gene. The CDR3 extends over 16 amino acids. J gave up 6 bases and V 4 bases, and 4 bases lay outside the gene matches. Germline V lookup: CDR1 SGHTA, CDR2 FQGTGA.